The 19 T cell receptor beta chains in this list originate from one sample, sequenced in a study of blood T cell repertoires in COVID-19. Sequencing was performed with immunoSEQ multiplex PCR; in TCRdb, only in-frame clones are kept and a portion is missing. The repertoire holds about 140,000 clones, roughly 80% seen once, with around 8% in the top ten. The source material was peripheral blood. These receptors all come from a human donor in a cohort sampled during active COVID-19.

This chain joins TRBV5-1 and TRBJ2-6; D is ambiguous. This CDR3 contains 13 residues. The V gene's germline CDR1 is SGHRS and CDR2 YFSETQ. Trimming cost V 3 bases and J 2 bases, with 3 bases left between them. CDR3 DNA sequence: TGCGCCAGCAGCTCAACTGGGGCCAACGTCCTGACTTTC. Translating gives CASSSTGANVLTF.

The chain combines TRBV29-1 with TRBJ1-1, with TRBD1 as a possible D gene (6 bases). There are 13 residues in the CDR3. Per the germline V gene, CDR1 is SQVTM and CDR2 is ANQGSEA. Between the trimmed V and J ends, which lost 1 base and 9 bases, there was a span of 15 bases. For the CDR3, the DNA is TGCAGCGTTGAAGCCAGCGGGACAAGCCAAGCTTTCTTT. Residues: CSVEASGTSQAFF. Full variable domain (remainder filled in from reference TRBV29-1 and TRBJ1-1): SAVISQKPSRDICQRGTSLTIQCQVDSQVTMMFWYRQQPGQSLTLIATANQGSEATYESGFVIDKFPISRPNLTFSTLTVSNMSPEDSSIYLCSVEASGTSQAFFGQGTRLTVV.

This clone showed up just once. CDR3 region: CASADSGGRGYTF. The CDR3, as DNA: TGTGCCAGCGCGGATTCAGGGGGCAGGGGCTACACCTTC. The chain links TRBV2 to TRBJ1-2; 8 positions agree with TRBD1. V shed 8 bases, J shed 8 bases, and the junction held 10 bases outside the gene matches. CDR3 length equals 13 residues. Germline CDR1 reads SNHLY; CDR2 reads FYNNEI.

The chain links TRBV19 to TRBJ1-1; TRBD1 might be the D (6 bases). Trimming stripped 5 bases from V and 1 base from J, with 11 bases between. The CDR3 contains 14 residues. Germline V gene data show CDR1 as LNHDA and CDR2 as SQIVND (reference sequence). CDR3: CASSALTGNTEAFF. DNA for the CDR3: TGTGCCAGTAGTGCGCTGACAGGGAACACTGAAGCTTTCTTT. Variable domain in full (rest from reference TRBV19 and TRBJ1-1): DGGITQSPKYLFRKEGQNVTLSCEQNLNHDAMYWYRQDPGQGLRLIYYSQIVNDFQKGDIAEGYSVSREKKESFPLTVTSAQKNPTAFYLCASSALTGNTEAFFGQGTRLTVV.

The table lists this clone with a count of one. This chain connects TRBV5-1 to TRBJ2-7, with a possible D match to TRBD1 (6 bases). Trimming cost V 4 bases and J 4 bases, with 12 bases left between them. CDR1 is SGHRS, CDR2 YFSETQ, per germline. This CDR3 is built from 13 residues. The CDR3 sequence is CASSREGGYEQYF. The DNA of the CDR3 is TGCGCCAGCAGCCGGGAAGGGGGTTACGAGCAGTACTTC.

The V call is TRBV9, the J call TRBJ2-1, with TRBD2 matching 11 bases. The CDR3 is 18 residues long. Germline V gene lookup returns CDR1 SGDLS and CDR2 YYNGEE. Trimming took 0 bases from V and 9 from J; bases not matched to a gene: 14. The CDR3 here is CASSVESDLAGGRSEQFF. The CDR3 DNA reads as TGTGCCAGCAGCGTAGAATCAGACTTAGCGGGGGGGCGGAGTGAGCAGTTCTTC. Using reference TRBV9 and TRBJ2-1 for the parts outside the CDR3, the full variable domain is DSGVTQTPKHLITATGQRVTLRCSPRSGDLSVYWYQQSLDQGLQFLIQYYNGEERAKGNILERFSAQQFPDLHSELNLSSLELGDSALYFCASSVESDLAGGRSEQFFGPGTRLTVL.

The chain combines TRBV5-1 with TRBJ2-2, with 7 bases fitting TRBD1. Per the germline V gene, CDR1 is SGHRS and CDR2 is YFSETQ. This CDR3 is 15 amino acids long. Trimming removed 3 bases from V and 3 bases from J; junction bases left unmatched: 5. This chain's CDR3 is CASSSRQGDTGELFF. The CDR3 nucleotides read TGCGCCAGCAGCTCACGACAGGGCGACACCGGGGAGCTGTTTTTT.

The chain recombines TRBV6-5 with TRBJ2-3; 10 bases match TRBD2. The junction had 3 bases not matched to a gene; V was cut back by 5 bases and J by 1 base. Germline loops: CDR1 MNHEY, CDR2 SVGAGI. The CDR3 loop spans 15 amino acids. The CDR3 region has the DNA TGTGCCAGCAGTACCGGGACTAGCGGCACAGATACGCAGTATTTT. It specifies CASSTGTSGTDTQYF.

This clone was seen a handful of times. In the same sample, other DNA sequences code for this CDR3. The chain employs TRBV7-2 and TRBJ1-6, with a tentative D call TRBD1 (5 bases). Per the germline V gene, CDR1 is SGHTA and CDR2 is FQGNSA. This CDR3 region has 14 residues. The ends were cut back, 3 bases at V and 7 bases at J, with 10 bases in the middle. The CDR3 sequence is CASSLVQGNSPLHF. The CDR3 DNA sequence: TGTGCCAGCAGCTTGGTCCAGGGAAATTCACCCCTCCACTTT.

The CDR3 is CASRNRESMNTEAFF. CDR3 in DNA: TGTGCCAGCCGAAACAGAGAGAGTATGAACACTGAAGCTTTCTTT. The V call is TRBV5-8, the J call TRBJ1-1, with D unclear. The CDR3 spans 15 residues. Trimming left V 7 bases short and J 0 bases short, with 16 bases between. CDR1 is SGHTS, CDR2 YDEGEE, per germline.

The CDR3 reads CASSYRQGGSYGYTF. The CDR3 DNA follows: TGTGCCAGCAGCTACCGACAGGGAGGAAGCTATGGCTACACCTTC. V and J are TRBV5-8 and TRBJ1-2, with 7 bases identical to TRBD1. Trimming at V came to 3 bases and at J to 4 bases, leaving 9 bases not matched to a gene. This CDR3 comprises 15 residues. Germline CDR1 SGHTS, CDR2 YDEGEE.

This clone came up once. The V and J genes are TRBV7-9 and TRBJ1-5; D unresolved. The germline V gene has CDR1 SEHNR and CDR2 FQNEAQ (reference sequence). This CDR3 region has 14 residues. V was shortened by 1 base and J by 0 bases, with 4 bases between the two germline ends. CDR3 nucleotide sequence: TGTGCCAGCAGCTTAGGAGTTAGCAATCAGCCCCAGCATTTT. This encodes CASSLGVSNQPQHF.

This clone appeared many times. The V gene is TRBV5-4, the J gene TRBJ1-2, with D possibly TRBD1 on 5 matching bases. The CDR3 loop spans 16 amino acids. Germline CDR1 SGHNT, CDR2 YYREEE (reference sequence). The V end was cut by 0 bases, the J end by 2 bases, with 14 bases between. For the CDR3, the DNA is TGTGCCAGCAGCTTGGGTGCGGGGACCCAGAACTATGGCTACACCTTC. Protein product: CASSLGAGTQNYGYTF. The whole variable domain, remainder taken from reference TRBV5-4 and TRBJ1-2, is ETGVTQSPTHLIKTRGQQVTLRCSSQSGHNTVSWYQQALGQGPQFIFQYYREEENGRGNFPPRFSGLQFPNYSSELNVNALELDDSALYLCASSLGAGTQNYGYTFGSGTRLTVV.

The chain is built from TRBV19 and TRBJ1-5, with D maybe TRBD1 (6 bases). Germline values: CDR1 LNHDA, CDR2 SQIVND (reference sequence). The CDR3 length is 15 residues. Trimming shortened V by 7 bases and J by 5 bases, and 18 bases separated the two germline ends. CDR3 bases: TGTGCCAGTACTCTGCTGGGGGCTGGGGATCAGCCCCAGCATTTT. This codes for CASTLLGAGDQPQHF. The complete variable domain, with remaining parts taken from reference TRBV19 and TRBJ1-5, reads DGGITQSPKYLFRKEGQNVTLSCEQNLNHDAMYWYRQDPGQGLRLIYYSQIVNDFQKGDIAEGYSVSREKKESFPLTVTSAQKNPTAFYLCASTLLGAGDQPQHFGDGTRLSIL.

The chain joins TRBV27 to TRBJ1-2; D may be TRBD1 (5 bases). This CDR3 region has 16 residues. V was cut by 4 bases and J by 0 bases, with 15 bases left in between. Germline V gene sequence: CDR1 MNHEY, CDR2 SMNVEV (reference sequence). CDR3 in DNA: TGTGCCAGCAGTTCTTACCTGACAGATACTAACTATGGCTACACCTTC. Protein product: CASSSYLTDTNYGYTF.

The chain joins TRBV5-1 to TRBJ1-5; maybe TRBD1 (6 bases). The V gene lost 5 bases and the J gene lost 5 bases, with 11 bases spanning the gap. The CDR3 is 13 amino acids. Germline CDR1 reads SGHRS; CDR2 reads YFSETQ. CDR3 sequence: CASSEGVDQPQHF. The CDR3 coding sequence is TGCGCCAGCAGTGAGGGGGTCGATCAGCCCCAGCATTTT.

The chain recombines TRBV5-1 with TRBJ2-2; a weak D match, TRBD1 (6 bases). Germline values: CDR1 SGHRS, CDR2 YFSETQ. This CDR3 is 13 amino acids long. The V gene lost 7 bases and the J gene lost 8 bases, with 15 bases spanning the gap. Here the CDR3 reads CASSQGPSGELFF. The CDR3 DNA follows: TGCGCCAGCTCGCAGGGGCCCTCAGGGGAGCTGTTTTTT.

The V gene is TRBV5-1, the J gene TRBJ2-1, with 15 bases aligning to TRBD2. From germline, CDR1 is SGHRS and CDR2 YFSETQ. The CDR3 length is 19 residues. After removal of 3 bases from V and 0 bases from J, the junction contained 7 bases not matched to a gene. CDR3 DNA: TGCGCCAGCAGCTGGGGACTAGCGGGGGGAATACGCTCCTACAATGAGCAGTTCTTC. Its protein is CASSWGLAGGIRSYNEQFF.

The V and J genes are TRBV7-9 and TRBJ1-2; 11 nucleotides match TRBD1. This CDR3 comprises 14 residues. The J segment lost 8 bases and the V segment lost 5 bases, leaving 7 bases of the junction unmatched. CDR1 and CDR2 (germline): SEHNR, FQNEAQ (reference sequence). CDR3 sequence: CASSAPGQGVGYTF. DNA for the CDR3: TGTGCCAGCAGCGCACCGGGACAGGGGGTGGGCTACACCTTC.